The 11 T cell receptor beta chains given below trace back to one sample, sequenced in a study of low-dose radiotherapy and immunotherapy resistance in tumors. With TRAV- and TRBV-specific primers, first-strand cDNA was made, covering the alpha and beta chains. With a constant-region primer and a V-primer adapter, TCRs were subjected to roughly 18 PCR cycles of amplification. TCRdb reprocessed the reads via MiXCR and lists one record per CDR3 protein. The profile shows fewer than 110,000 distinct CDR3 sequences, 20% to 25% of them singletons. Time point meaning: after trial treatment. The treatment was: LDRT plus nivolumab, ipilimumab, low-dose cyclophosphamide and aspirin (RACIN trial). This specimen was PBMCs, taken after low-dose radiotherapy plus immunotherapy. The receptors shown here come from a male donor with prostate cancer.

The chain employs TRBV28 and TRBJ2-7; D is uncertain. Trimming cost V 4 bases and J 7 bases, with 17 bases left between them. The CDR3 length is 14 residues. Per germline, CDR1 MDHEN and CDR2 SYDVKM. The DNA for the CDR3 is TGTGCCAGCAGTTCCCGGACCTCTTTGGGGGAGCAGTACTTC. Its translation is CASSSRTSLGEQYF.

This clonotype was counted at least ten times. This chain joins TRBV7-9 and TRBJ2-1, with 7 bases identical to TRBD1. The germline V gene has CDR1 SEHNR and CDR2 FQNEAQ (reference sequence). Losses at the gene ends were 5 bases for V and 8 bases for J; bases not matched to a gene: 15. The CDR3 totals 16 residues. CDR3 nucleotides: TGTGCCAGCAGCCGGCCCCGACAGGGTGGTGGCGATGAGCAGTTCTTC. It yields the protein CASSRPRQGGGDEQFF.

The sample holds many counts of this clonotype. The chain joins TRBV27 to TRBJ2-3; the D is unclear. Trimming shortened V by 1 base and J by 2 bases, and 10 bases separated the two germline ends. Germline loops: CDR1 MNHEY, CDR2 SMNVEV (reference sequence). The length of the CDR3 is 15 residues. The DNA for the CDR3 is TGTGCCAGCAGTTTATTGGCCAGATCCACAGATACGCAGTATTTT. It translates to CASSLLARSTDTQYF.

At least ten counts were recorded for this clonotype. The V call is TRBV20-1, the J call TRBJ2-3; D uncertain. This CDR3 comprises 14 residues. V was trimmed by 0 bases and J by 1 base, leaving 8 bases between them. Germline CDR1 and CDR2: DFQATT and SNEGSKA (reference sequence). The CDR3, as DNA: TGCAGTGCTAGAGACTTTGACCGCACAGATACGCAGTATTTT. Its translation is CSARDFDRTDTQYF.

The chain is built from TRBV14 and TRBJ2-3; 10 bases match TRBD1. The junction had 3 bases not matched to a gene; V was cut back by 2 bases and J by 4 bases. The CDR3 contains 15 residues. Per germline, CDR1 SGHDN and CDR2 FVKESK. CDR3 DNA: TGTGCCAGCAGCCAACTGACAGGGGGCGCAGATACGCAGTATTTT. As protein: CASSQLTGGADTQYF.

This clonotype was seen at least ten times. The rearrangement joins TRBV4-1 to TRBJ1-2; D call uncertain. Germline V gene data show CDR1 as MGHRA and CDR2 as YSYEKL. Trimming stripped 3 bases from V and 0 bases from J, with 8 bases between. CDR3 length: 14 residues. CDR3 in DNA: TGCGCCAGCAGCCAGTCTGGGACTAACTATGGCTACACCTTC. Protein product: CASSQSGTNYGYTF.

This clonotype was recorded at least ten times. V and J are TRBV7-6 and TRBJ2-1; 13 nucleotides match TRBD2. V lost 4 bases and J lost 3; bases outside the gene matches: 6. In germline, CDR1 is SGHVS, CDR2 FNYEAQ. The CDR3 loop spans 17 amino acids. The CDR3 region has the DNA TGTGCCAGCAGCTCCACTAGCGGGGGGGCTTTCTACAATGAGCAGTTCTTC. It translates to CASSSTSGGAFYNEQFF.

In its sample, this clonotype was seen many times. The CDR3 spells CASSPDAATGELFF. The CDR3 nucleotides read TGTGCCAGCAGCCCCGATGCGGCCACCGGGGAGCTGTTTTTT. V gene TRBV7-9 combines with J gene TRBJ2-2; D unclear. CDR1 and CDR2 (germline): SEHNR, FQNEAQ (reference sequence). Trimming stripped 5 bases from V and 4 bases from J, with 11 bases between. The CDR3 has 14 residues.

This sequence joins TRBV4-1 and TRBJ2-1; possible D gene TRBD2, 5 bases. The CDR3 consists of 14 residues. The germline V gene has CDR1 MGHRA and CDR2 YSYEKL. Trimming took off 2 bases at V and 7 bases at J, with 12 bases between the two ends. CDR3 protein: CASSQYYRENEQFF. The CDR3 DNA is TGCGCCAGCAGCCAATACTATAGGGAGAATGAGCAGTTCTTC.

This clonotype appeared many times. The rearrangement links TRBV7-6 to TRBJ1-2; D possibly corresponds to TRBD1 (5 bases). The V end was cut by 1 base, the J end by 0 bases, with 12 bases between. The germline gives CDR1 SGHVS, CDR2 FNYEAQ. The CDR3 totals 16 residues. CDR3 sequence reads: CASSLGRSGANYGYTF. DNA of the CDR3: TGTGCCAGCAGCTTAGGTCGGTCGGGGGCTAACTATGGCTACACCTTC.

The chain links TRBV12-3 or TRBV12-4 to TRBJ1-5; TRBD1 matches 7 bases. This CDR3 contains 17 residues. The V segment lost 7 bases and the J segment 6 bases; nucleotides outside the gene matches: 18. The chain's CDR3 is CASTPGQLTMSGQPQHF. The DNA for the CDR3 is TGTGCCAGCACCCCGGGACAGCTAACAATGTCGGGTCAGCCCCAGCATTTT.